This entry is about one T cell receptor beta chain. The antigen is undetermined. This entry belongs to a study of blood T cells in healthy people across ages. A second PCR of 7 to 11 cycles used a sample-barcoded 5' primer and a J-beta primer mix. MiXCR was run by TCRdb on the 5' RACE reads, yielding one entry per CDR3 protein. The table includes roughly 700,000 distinct CDR3 sequences, about half detected once. The CDR3 loop spans 15 amino acids. V was shortened by 5 bases and J by 2 bases, with 13 bases between the two germline ends. Germline CDR1 reads KGHDR; CDR2 reads SFDVKD. Roughly 10 milliliters of peripheral blood were drawn from each donor. The study, taken as a whole, reports: CMV status of donors was not determined, possibly confounding expanded clonotype changes. Researchers deemed the diversity estimates from one million T cells underestimates.

Material: blood. The sequence was collected from an older woman in good health. The chain recombines TRBV24-1 with TRBJ2-3; D may match TRBD1 or TRBD2 (5 bases each). CDR3 region: CATSGSGSVTDTQYF. CDR3 nucleotides: TGTGCCACCAGTGGGTCAGGGAGTGTCACAGATACGCAGTATTTT.